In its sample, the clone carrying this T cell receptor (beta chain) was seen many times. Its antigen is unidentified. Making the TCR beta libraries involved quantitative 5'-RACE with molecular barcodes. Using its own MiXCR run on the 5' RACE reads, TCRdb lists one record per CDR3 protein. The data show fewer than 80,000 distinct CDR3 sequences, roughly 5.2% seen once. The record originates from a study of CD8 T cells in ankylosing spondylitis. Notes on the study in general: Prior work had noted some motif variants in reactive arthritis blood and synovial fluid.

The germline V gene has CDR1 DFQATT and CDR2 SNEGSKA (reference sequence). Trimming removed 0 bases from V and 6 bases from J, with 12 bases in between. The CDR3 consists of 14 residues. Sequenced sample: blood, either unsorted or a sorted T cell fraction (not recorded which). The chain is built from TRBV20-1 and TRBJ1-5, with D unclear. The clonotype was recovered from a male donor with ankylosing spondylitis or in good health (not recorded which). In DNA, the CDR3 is TGCAGTGCTAGAGATGATGTGGGGAGTCAGCCCCAGCATTTT. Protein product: CSARDDVGSQPQHF.